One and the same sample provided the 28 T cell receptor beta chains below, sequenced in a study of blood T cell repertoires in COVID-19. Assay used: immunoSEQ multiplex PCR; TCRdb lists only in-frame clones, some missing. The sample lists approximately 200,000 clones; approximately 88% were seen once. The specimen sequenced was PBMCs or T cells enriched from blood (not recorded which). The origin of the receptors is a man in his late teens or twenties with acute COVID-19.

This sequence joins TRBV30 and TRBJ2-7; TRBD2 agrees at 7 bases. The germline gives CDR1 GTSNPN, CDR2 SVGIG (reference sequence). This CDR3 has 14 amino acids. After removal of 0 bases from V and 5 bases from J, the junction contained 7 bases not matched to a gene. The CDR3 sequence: CAWSVRAGAHEQYF. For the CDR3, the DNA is TGTGCCTGGAGTGTACGGGCGGGAGCCCACGAGCAGTACTTC.

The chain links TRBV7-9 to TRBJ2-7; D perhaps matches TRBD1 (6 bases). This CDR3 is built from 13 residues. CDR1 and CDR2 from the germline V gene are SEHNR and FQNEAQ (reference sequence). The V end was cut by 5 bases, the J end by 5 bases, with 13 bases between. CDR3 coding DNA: TGTGCCAGCAGCGAAGGACAGTCGGACGAGCAGTACTTC. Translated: CASSEGQSDEQYF.

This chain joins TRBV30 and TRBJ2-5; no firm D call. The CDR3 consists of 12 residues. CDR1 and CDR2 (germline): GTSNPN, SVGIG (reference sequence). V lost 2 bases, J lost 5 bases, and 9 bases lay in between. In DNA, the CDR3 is TGTGCCTGGAGTTCTGCTCGGGAGACCCAGTACTTC. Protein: CAWSSARETQYF.

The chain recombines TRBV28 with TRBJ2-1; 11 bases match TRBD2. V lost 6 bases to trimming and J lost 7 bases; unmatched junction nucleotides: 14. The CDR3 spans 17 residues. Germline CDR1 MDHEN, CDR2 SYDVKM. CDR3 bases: TGTGCCAGCAGAGGGGGGGAGGTAGCGGGAGGGCGGAATGAGCAGTTCTTC. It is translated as CASRGGEVAGGRNEQFF.

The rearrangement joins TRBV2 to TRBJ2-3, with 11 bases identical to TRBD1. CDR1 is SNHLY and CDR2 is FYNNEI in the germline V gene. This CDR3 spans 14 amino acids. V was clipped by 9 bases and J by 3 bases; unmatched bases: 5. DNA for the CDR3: TGTGCCAGTCTCCGGGACAGGGGGACAGATACGCAGTATTTT. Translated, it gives CASLRDRGTDTQYF.

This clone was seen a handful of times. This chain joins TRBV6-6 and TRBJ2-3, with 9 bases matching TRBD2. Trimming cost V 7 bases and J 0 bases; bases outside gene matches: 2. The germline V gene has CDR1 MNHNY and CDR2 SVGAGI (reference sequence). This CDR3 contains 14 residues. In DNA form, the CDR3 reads TGTGCCAGCACAACTAGCGGGAGCACAGATACGCAGTATTTT. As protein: CASTTSGSTDTQYF.

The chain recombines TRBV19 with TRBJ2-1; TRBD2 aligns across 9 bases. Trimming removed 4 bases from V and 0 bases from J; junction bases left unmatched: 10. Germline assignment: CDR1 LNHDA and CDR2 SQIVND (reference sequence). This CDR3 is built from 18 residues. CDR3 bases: TGTGCCAGTAGTAATAGCGGGAGCCCATCCCGCTCCTACAATGAGCAGTTCTTC. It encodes CASSNSGSPSRSYNEQFF.

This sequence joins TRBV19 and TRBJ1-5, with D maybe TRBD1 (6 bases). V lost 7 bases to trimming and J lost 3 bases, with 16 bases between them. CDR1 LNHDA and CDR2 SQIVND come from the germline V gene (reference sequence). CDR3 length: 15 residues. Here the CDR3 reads CASTPVPGANQPQHF. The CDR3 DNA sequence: TGTGCCAGTACCCCAGTTCCAGGGGCCAATCAGCCCCAGCATTTT.

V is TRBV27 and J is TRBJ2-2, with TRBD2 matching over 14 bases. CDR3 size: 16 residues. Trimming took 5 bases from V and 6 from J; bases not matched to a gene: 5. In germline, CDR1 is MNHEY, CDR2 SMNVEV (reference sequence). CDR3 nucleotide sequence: TGTGCCAGCAGTACGGGACTAGCGGGAGTAGCCGGGGAGCTGTTTTTT. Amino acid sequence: CASSTGLAGVAGELFF.

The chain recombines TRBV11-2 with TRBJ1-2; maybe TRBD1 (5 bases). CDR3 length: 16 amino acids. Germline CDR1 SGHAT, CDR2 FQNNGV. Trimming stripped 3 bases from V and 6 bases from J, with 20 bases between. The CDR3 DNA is TGTGCCAGCAGCTTGTCTACCCCCAGGGTAAAGGATGGCTACACCTTC. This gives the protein CASSLSTPRVKDGYTF.

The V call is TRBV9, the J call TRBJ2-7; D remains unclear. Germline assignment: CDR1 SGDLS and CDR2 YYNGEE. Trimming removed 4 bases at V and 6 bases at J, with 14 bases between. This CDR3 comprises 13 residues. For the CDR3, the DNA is TGTGCCAGCAGCCTGGGCCTCTCAAGCGAGCAGTACTTC. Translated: CASSLGLSSEQYF.

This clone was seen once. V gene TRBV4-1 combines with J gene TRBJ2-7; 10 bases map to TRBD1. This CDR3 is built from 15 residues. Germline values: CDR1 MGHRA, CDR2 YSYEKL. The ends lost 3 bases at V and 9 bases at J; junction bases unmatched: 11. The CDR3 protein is CASSHGDRGTPGQYF. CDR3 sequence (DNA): TGCGCCAGCAGCCATGGGGACAGGGGCACTCCTGGGCAGTACTTC.

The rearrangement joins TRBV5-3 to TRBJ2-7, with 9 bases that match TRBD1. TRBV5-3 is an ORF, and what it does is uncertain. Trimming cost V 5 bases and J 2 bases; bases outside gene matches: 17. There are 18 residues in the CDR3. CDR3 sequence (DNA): TGTGCCAGAAGTATGGATGGGGACAGGGTCTACTGCCCCTACGAGCAGTACTTC. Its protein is CARSMDGDRVYCPYEQYF.

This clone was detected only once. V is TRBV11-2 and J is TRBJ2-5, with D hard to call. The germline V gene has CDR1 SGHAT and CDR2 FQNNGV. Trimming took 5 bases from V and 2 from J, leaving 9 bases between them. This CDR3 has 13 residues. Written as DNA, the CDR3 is TGTGCCAGCAGCATCCCAGATCAAGAGACCCAGTACTTC. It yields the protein CASSIPDQETQYF.

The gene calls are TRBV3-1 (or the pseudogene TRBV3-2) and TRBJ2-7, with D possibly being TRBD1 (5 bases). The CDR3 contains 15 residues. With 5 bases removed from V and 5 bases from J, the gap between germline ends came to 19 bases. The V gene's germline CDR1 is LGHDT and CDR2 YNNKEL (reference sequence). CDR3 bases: TGTGCCAGCAGCAAGTCGGACACCAACCCCAACGAGCAGTACTTC. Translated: CASSKSDTNPNEQYF.

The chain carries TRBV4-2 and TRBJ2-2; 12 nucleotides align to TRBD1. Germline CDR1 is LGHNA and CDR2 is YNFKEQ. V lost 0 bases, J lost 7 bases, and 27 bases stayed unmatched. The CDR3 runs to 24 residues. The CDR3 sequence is CASSQEGCTSGTGGAESGDGELFF. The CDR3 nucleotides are TGTGCCAGCAGCCAAGAGGGCTGTACCTCCGGGACAGGGGGCGCAGAATCTGGGGACGGGGAGCTGTTTTTT.

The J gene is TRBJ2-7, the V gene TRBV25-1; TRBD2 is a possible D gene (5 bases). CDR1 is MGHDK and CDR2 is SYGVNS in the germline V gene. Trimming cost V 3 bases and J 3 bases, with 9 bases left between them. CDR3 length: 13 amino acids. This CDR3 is CASSEGALYEQYF. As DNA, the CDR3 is TGTGCCAGCAGTGAGGGAGCGCTCTACGAGCAGTACTTC.

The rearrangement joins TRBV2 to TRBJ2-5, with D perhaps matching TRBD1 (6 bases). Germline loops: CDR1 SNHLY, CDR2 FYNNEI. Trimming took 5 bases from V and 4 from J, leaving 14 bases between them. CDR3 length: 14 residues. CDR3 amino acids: CASSSDRRAETQYF. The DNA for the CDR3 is TGTGCCAGCAGTTCAGACAGGCGGGCAGAGACCCAGTACTTC.

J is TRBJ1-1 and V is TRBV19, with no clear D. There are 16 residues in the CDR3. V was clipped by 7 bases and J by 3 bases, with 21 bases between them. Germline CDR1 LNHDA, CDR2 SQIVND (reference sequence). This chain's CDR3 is CASTVTVGRADTEAFF. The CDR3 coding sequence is TGTGCCAGTACCGTAACGGTAGGGAGGGCGGACACTGAAGCTTTCTTT.

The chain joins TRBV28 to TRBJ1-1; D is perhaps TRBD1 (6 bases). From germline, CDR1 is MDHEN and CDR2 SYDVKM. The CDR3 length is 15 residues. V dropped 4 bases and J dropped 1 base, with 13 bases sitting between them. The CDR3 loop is CASSSHPGANTEAFF. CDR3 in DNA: TGTGCCAGCAGTTCCCACCCAGGGGCGAACACTGAAGCTTTCTTT.

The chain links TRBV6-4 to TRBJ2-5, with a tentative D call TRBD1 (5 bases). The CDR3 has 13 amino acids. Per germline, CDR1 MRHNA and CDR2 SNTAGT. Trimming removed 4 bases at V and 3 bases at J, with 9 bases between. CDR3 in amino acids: CASSVGAEETQYF. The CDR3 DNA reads TGTGCCAGCAGTGTAGGGGCAGAAGAGACCCAGTACTTC.

The CDR3 loop is CASKRTGGTGELFF. The CDR3 nucleotides are TGCGCCAGCAAAAGGACAGGGGGCACCGGGGAGCTGTTTTTT. The gene calls are TRBV5-1 and TRBJ2-2; 10 positions match TRBD1. Trimming at V came to 6 bases and at J to 4 bases, leaving 3 bases not matched to a gene. This CDR3 has 14 residues. Looked up from germline, CDR1 is SGHRS and CDR2 is YFSETQ.

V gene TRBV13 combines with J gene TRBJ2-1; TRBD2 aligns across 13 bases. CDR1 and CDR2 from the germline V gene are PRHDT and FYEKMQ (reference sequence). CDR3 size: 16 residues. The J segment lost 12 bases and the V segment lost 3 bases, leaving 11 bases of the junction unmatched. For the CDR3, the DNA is TGTGCCAGCAGCTTCGGACTAGCGGGAGACGGGGTGGGGCAGTTCTTC. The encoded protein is CASSFGLAGDGVGQFF.

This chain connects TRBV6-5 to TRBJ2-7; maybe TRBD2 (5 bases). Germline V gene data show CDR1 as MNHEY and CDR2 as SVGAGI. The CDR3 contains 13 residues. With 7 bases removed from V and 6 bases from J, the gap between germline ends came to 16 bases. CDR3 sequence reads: CASKVGLASEQYF. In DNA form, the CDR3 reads TGTGCCAGCAAGGTTGGGCTAGCCTCCGAGCAGTACTTC.

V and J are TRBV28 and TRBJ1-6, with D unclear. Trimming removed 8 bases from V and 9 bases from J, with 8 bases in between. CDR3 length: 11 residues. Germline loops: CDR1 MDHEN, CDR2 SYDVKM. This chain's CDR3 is CASEGGSPLHF. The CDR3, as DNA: TGTGCCAGCGAGGGAGGTTCACCCCTCCACTTT.

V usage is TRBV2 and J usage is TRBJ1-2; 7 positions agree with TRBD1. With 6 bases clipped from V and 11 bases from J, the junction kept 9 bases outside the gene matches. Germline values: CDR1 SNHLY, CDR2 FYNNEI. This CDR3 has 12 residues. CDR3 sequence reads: CASRVRTGRYTF. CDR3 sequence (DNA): TGTGCCAGCAGAGTTCGGACAGGCCGTTACACCTTC. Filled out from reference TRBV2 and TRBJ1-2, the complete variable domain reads EPEVTQTPSHQVTQMGQEVILRCVPISNHLYFYWYRQILGQKVEFLVSFYNNEISEKSEIFDDQFSVERPDGSNFTLKIRSTKLEDSAMYFCASRVRTGRYTFGSGTRLTVV.

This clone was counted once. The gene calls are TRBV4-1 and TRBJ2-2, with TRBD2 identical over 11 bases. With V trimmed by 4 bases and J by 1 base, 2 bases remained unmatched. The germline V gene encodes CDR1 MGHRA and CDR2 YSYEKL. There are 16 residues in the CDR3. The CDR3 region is CASSPGTSGNTGELFF. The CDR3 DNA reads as TGCGCCAGCAGCCCGGGGACTAGCGGGAACACCGGGGAGCTGTTTTTT.

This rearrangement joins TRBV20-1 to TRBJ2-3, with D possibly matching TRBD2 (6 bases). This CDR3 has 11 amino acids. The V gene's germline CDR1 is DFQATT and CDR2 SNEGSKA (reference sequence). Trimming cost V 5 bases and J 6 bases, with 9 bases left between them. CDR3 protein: CSARLGDTQYF. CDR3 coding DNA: TGCAGTGCTCGACTAGGGGATACGCAGTATTTT.